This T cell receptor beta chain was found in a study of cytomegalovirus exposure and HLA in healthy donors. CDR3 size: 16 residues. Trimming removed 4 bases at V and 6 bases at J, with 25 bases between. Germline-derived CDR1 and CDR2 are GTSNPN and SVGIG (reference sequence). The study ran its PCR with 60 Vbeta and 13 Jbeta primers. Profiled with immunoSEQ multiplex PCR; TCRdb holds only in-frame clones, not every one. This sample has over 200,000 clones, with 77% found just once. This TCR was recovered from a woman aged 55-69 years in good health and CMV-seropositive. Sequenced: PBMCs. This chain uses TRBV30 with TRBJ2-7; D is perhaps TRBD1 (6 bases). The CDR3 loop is CAWNPPFRGRDIEQYF. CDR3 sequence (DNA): TGTGCCTGGAACCCCCCCTTCAGGGGAAGGGACATCGAGCAGTACTTC.